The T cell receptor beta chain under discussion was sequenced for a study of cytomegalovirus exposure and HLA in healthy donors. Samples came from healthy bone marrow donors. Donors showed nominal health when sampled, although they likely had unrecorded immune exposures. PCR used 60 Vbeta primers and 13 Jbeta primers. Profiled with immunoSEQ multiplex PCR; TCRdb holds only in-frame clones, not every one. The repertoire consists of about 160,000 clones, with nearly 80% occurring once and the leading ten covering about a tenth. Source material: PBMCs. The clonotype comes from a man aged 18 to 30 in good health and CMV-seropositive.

The CDR3 coding sequence is TGTGCCAGCAGCTTTCGCGTGAACACTGAAGCTTTCTTT. This sequence encodes CASSFRVNTEAFF. This sequence joins TRBV5-6 and TRBJ1-1; D ambiguous. Trimming left V 2 bases short and J 0 bases short, with 5 bases between. Germline V gene sequence: CDR1 SGHDT, CDR2 YYEEEE. The CDR3 is 13 residues long.